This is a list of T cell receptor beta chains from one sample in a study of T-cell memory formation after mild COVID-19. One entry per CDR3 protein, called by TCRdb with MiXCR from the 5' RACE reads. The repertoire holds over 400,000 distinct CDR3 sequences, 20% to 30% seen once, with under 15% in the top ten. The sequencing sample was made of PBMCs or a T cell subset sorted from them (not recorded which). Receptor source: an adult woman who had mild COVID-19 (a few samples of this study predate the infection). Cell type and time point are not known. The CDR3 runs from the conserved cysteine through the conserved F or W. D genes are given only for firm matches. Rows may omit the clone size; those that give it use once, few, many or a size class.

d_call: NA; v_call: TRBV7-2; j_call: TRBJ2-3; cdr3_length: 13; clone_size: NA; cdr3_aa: CASSFFGVDTQYF; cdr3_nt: TGTGCCAGCAGCTTTTTTGGTGTGGATACGCAGTATTTT
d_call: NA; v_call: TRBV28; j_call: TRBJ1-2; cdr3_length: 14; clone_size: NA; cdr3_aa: CASSLLGGDYGYTF; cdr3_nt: TGTGCCAGCAGTTTATTGGGCGGGGACTATGGCTACACCTTC
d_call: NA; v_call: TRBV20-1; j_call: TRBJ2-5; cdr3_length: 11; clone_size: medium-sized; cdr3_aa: CSAPAGRTQYF; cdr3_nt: TGCAGTGCCCCAGCAGGGCGGACCCAGTACTTC
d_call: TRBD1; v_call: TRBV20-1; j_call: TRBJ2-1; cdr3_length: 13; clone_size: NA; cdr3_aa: CSADGQGIGEQFF; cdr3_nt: TGCAGTGCTGACGGACAGGGGATCGGTGAGCAGTTCTTC
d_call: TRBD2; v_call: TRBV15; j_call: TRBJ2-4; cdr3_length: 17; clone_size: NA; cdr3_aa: CATSGLAGSWAKNIQYF; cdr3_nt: TGTGCCACCTCGGGACTAGCGGGGTCTTGGGCCAAAAACATTCAGTACTTC
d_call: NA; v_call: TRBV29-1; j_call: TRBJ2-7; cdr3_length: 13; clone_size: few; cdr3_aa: CSVRQGPSYEQYF; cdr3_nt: TGCAGCGTTCGGCAGGGGCCCTCCTACGAGCAGTACTTC
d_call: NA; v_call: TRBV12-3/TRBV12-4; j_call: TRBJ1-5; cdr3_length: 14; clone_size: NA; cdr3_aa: CASSFGGRGQPQHF; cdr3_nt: TGTGCCAGCAGTTTCGGGGGGCGAGGTCAGCCCCAGCATTTT
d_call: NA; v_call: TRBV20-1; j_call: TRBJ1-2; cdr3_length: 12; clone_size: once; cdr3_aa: CSASPKAYGYTF; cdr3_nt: TGCAGTGCTAGCCCCAAGGCCTATGGCTACACCTTC
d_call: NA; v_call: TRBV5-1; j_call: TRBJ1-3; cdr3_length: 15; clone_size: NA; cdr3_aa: CASSLDLLPGNTIYF; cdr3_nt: TGCGCCAGCAGCTTGGACCTATTACCTGGAAACACCATATATTTT
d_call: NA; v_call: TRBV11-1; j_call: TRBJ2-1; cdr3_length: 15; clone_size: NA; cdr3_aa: CASSLSGDSSVEQFF; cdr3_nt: TGTGCCAGCAGCTTAAGTGGGGACTCCTCGGTCGAGCAGTTCTTC
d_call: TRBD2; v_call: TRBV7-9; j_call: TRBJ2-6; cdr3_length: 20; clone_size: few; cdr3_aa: CASRLALRLTGGSGANVLTF; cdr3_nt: TGTGCCAGCAGGCTTGCCCTACGACTGACGGGAGGATCTGGGGCCAACGTCCTGACTTTC
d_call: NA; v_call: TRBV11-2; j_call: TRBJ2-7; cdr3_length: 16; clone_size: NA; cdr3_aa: CASSLARQHDSYEQYF; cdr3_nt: TGTGCCAGCAGCTTAGCCCGACAGCATGACTCCTACGAGCAGTACTTC
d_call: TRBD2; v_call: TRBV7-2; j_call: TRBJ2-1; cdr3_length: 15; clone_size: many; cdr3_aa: CASSLELAGGNEQFF; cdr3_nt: TGTGCCAGCAGCTTAGAGCTAGCGGGAGGGAATGAGCAGTTCTTC
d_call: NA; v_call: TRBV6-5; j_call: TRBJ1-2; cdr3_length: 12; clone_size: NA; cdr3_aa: CASSSPGGRATF; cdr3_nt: TGTGCCAGCAGTTCGCCGGGGGGGCGCGCAACCTTC
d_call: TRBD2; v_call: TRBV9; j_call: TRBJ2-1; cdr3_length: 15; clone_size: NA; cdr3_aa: CASSVTSGGASEQFF; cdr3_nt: TGTGCCAGCAGCGTAACTAGCGGGGGGGCATCCGAGCAGTTCTTC
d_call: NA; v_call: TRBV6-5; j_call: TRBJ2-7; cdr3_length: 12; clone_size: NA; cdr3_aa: CASRGRRYEQYF; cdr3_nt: TGTGCCAGCAGGGGGAGGCGGTACGAGCAGTACTTC
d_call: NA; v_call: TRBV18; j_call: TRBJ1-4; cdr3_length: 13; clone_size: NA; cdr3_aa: CASSPPGKEKLFF; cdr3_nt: TGTGCCAGCTCACCACCGGGAAAGGAAAAACTGTTTTTT
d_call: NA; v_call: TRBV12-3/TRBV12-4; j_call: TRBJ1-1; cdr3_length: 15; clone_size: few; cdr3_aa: CASSLLRGPGTEAFF; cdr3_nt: TGTGCCAGCAGTTTATTACGGGGTCCGGGCACTGAAGCTTTCTTT
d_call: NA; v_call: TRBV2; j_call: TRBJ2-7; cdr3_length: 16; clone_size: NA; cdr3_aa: CASNYPSQGGTYEQYF; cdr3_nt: TGTGCCAGCAACTATCCTTCACAGGGAGGGACCTACGAGCAGTACTTC
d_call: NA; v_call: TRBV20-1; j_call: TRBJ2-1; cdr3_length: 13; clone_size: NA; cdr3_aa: CSASRPQIIEQFF; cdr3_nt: TGCAGTGCTAGCCGGCCCCAGATCATTGAGCAGTTCTTC
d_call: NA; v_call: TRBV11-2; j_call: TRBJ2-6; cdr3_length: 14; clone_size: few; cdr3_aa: CASSWGSGANVLTF; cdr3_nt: TGTGCCAGTAGTTGGGGAAGTGGGGCCAACGTCCTGACTTTC
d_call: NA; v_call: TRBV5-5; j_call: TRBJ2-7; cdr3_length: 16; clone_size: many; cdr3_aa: CASSLQFPDGLYEQYF; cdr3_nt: TGTGCCAGCAGCTTGCAGTTTCCGGACGGGCTCTACGAGCAGTACTTC
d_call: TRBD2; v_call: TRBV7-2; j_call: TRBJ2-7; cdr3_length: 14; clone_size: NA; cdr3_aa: CASVIIAGGFEQYF; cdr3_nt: TGTGCCAGCGTGATTATAGCGGGAGGGTTTGAGCAGTACTTC
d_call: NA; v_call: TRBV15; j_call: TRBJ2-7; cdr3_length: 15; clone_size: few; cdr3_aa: CATSRELAGDYEQYF; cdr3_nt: TGTGCCACCAGCAGAGAACTAGCAGGGGACTACGAGCAGTACTTC
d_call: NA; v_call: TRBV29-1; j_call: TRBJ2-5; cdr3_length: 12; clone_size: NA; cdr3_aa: CSVGRGVETQYF; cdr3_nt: TGCAGCGTTGGAAGGGGAGTCGAGACCCAGTACTTC
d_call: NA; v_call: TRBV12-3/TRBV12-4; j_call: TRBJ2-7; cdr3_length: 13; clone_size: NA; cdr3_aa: CASDNPKVYEQYF; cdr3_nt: TGTGCCAGCGATAATCCCAAGGTTTACGAGCAGTACTTC
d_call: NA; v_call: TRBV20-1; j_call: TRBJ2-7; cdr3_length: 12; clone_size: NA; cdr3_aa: CSVRGPGSEQYF; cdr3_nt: TGCAGTGTCAGAGGTCCAGGGAGCGAGCAGTACTTC
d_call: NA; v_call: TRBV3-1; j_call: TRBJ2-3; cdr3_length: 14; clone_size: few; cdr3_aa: CASSRQDDTDTQYF; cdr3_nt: TGTGCCAGCAGCCGGCAGGACGACACAGATACGCAGTATTTT
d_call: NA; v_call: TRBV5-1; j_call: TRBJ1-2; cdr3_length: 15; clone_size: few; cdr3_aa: CASSSFTGPPGGYTF; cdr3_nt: TGCGCCAGCAGCTCCTTTACAGGGCCTCCGGGAGGCTACACCTTC
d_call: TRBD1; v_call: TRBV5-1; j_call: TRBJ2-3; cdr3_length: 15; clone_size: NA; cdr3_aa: CASNPGQGSTDTQYF; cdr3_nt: TGCGCCAGCAACCCGGGACAGGGAAGCACAGATACGCAGTATTTT
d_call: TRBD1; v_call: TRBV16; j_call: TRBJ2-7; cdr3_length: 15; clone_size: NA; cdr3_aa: CASSQSTGVAYEQYF; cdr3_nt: TGTGCCAGCAGCCAGTCGACAGGGGTGGCCTACGAGCAGTACTTC
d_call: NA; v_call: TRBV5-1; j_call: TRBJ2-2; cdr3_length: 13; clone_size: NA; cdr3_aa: CASSNSNTGELFF; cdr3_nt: TGCGCCAGCAGCAACTCGAACACCGGGGAGCTGTTTTTT
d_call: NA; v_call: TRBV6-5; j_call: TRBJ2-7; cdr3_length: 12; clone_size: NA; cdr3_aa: CASTAATYEQYF; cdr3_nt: TGTGCCAGCACAGCCGCTACCTACGAGCAGTACTTC
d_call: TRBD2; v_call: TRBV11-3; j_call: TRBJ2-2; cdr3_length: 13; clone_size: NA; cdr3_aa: CASSSSGTGELFF; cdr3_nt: TGTGCCAGCAGCTCTAGCGGGACCGGGGAGCTGTTTTTT
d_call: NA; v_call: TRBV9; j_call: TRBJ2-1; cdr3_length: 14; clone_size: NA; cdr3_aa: CASSAWDSGAEQFF; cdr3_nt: TGTGCCAGCAGCGCGTGGGACAGCGGGGCGGAGCAGTTCTTC
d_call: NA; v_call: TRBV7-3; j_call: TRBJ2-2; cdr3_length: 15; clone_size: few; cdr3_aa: CASSPGRRNTGELFF; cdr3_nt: TGTGCCAGCAGCCCAGGCCGGAGGAACACCGGGGAGCTGTTTTTT
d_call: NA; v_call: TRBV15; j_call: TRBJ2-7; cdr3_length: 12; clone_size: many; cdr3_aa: CATSRDKGEQYF; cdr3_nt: TGTGCCACCAGCAGAGATAAGGGCGAGCAGTACTTC
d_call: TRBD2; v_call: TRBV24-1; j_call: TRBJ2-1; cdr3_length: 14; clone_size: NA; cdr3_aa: CATSDSGRGDEQFF; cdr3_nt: TGTGCCACCAGTGACTCAGGGAGGGGCGATGAGCAGTTCTTC
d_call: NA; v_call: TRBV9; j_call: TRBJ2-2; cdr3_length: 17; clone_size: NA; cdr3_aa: CASSVAPVKGGTGELFF; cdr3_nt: TGTGCCAGCAGCGTAGCACCGGTGAAGGGAGGTACCGGGGAGCTGTTTTTT
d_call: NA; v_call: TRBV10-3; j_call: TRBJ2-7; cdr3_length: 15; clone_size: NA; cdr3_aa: CAISDVRKSSYEQYF; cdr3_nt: TGTGCCATCAGCGACGTCCGCAAGAGCTCCTACGAGCAGTACTTC
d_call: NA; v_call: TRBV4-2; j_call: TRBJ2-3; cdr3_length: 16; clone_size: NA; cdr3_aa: CASSQGGPLMTDTQYF; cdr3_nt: TGTGCCAGCAGCCAAGGCGGTCCCCTGATGACAGATACGCAGTATTTT
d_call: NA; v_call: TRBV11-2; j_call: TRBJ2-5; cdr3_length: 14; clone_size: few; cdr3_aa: CASSSIEGRETQYF; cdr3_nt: TGTGCCAGCAGCTCCATCGAGGGGCGAGAGACCCAGTACTTC
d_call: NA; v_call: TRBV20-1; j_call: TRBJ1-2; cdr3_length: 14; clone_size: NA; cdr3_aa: CSARWAQGNYGYTF; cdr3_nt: TGCAGTGCTAGATGGGCACAGGGTAACTATGGCTACACCTTC
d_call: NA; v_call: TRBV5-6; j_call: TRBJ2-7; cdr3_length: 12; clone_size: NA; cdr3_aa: CASSFTPYEQYF; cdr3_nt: TGTGCCAGCAGCTTTACTCCCTACGAGCAGTACTTC
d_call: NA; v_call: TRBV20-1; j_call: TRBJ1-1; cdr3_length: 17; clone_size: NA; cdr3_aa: CSARGPETRRGNTEAFF; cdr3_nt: TGCAGTGCTAGAGGGCCGGAGACACGGAGAGGGAACACTGAAGCTTTCTTT
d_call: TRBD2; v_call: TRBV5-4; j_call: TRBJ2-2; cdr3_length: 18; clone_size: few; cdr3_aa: CASSFRLAGRLNTGELFF; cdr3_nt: TGTGCCAGCAGCTTTCGACTAGCGGGAAGACTGAACACCGGGGAGCTGTTTTTT
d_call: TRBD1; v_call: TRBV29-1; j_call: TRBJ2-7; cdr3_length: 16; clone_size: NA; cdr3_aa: CSVERLSDRGFYEQYF; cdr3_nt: TGCAGCGTTGAGAGGTTAAGTGACAGGGGCTTCTACGAGCAGTACTTC
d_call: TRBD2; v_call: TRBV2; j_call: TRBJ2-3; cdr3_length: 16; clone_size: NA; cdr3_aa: CASSEYRGGSTDTQYF; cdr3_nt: TGTGCCAGCAGTGAATACCGGGGGGGAAGCACAGATACGCAGTATTTT
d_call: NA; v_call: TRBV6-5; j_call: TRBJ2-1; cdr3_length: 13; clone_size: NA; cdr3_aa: CASSSTIRSWKIF; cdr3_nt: TGTGCCAGCAGTTCCACTATCCGGTCCTGGAAGATCTTC
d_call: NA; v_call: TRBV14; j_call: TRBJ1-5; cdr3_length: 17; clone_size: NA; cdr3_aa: CASRELSREHWNQPQHF; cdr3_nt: TGTGCCAGCAGAGAACTGTCGAGGGAACATTGGAATCAGCCCCAGCATTTT
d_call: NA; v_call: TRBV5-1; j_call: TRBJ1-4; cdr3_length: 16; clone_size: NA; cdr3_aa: CASSFQSSGGNEKLFF; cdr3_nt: TGCGCCAGCAGCTTTCAATCGTCCGGGGGGAATGAAAAACTGTTTTTT
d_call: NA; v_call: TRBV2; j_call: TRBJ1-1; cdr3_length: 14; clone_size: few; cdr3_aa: CASSDGTANTEAFF; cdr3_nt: TGTGCCAGCAGTGATGGGACTGCAAACACTGAAGCTTTCTTT
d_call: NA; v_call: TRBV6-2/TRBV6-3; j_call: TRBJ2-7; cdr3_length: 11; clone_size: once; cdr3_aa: CASRGRWGWYF; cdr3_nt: TGTGCCAGCAGAGGAAGATGGGGGTGGTACTTC
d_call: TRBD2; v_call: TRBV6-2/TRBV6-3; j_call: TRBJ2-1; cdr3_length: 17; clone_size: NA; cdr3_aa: CASSYPGLAGVVYEQFF; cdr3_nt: TGTGCCAGCAGTTACCCGGGACTAGCGGGAGTCGTCTATGAGCAGTTCTTC
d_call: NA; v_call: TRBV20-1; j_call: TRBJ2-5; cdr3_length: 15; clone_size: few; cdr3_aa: CSARVNTRGAETQYF; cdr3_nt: TGCAGTGCTAGAGTCAATACAAGGGGCGCGGAGACCCAGTACTTC
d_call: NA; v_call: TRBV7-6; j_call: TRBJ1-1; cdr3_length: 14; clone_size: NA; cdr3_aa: CASSLGPGTTEAFF; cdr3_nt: TGTGCCAGCAGCTTAGGGCCAGGGACCACTGAAGCTTTCTTT
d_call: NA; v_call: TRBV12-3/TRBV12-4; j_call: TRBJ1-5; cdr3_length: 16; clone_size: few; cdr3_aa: CASSLADLSHNQPQHF; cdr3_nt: TGTGCCAGCAGTTTAGCGGACCTCTCCCACAATCAGCCCCAGCATTTT
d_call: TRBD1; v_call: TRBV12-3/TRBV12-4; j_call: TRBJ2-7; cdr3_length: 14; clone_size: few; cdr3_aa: CASSLPRTGNEQYF; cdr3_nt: TGTGCCAGCAGTTTACCCCGGACAGGGAACGAGCAGTACTTC